This T cell receptor (beta chain) derives from a study of cytomegalovirus exposure and HLA in healthy donors. With respect to this clone: Its antigen is not known.

Study outcomes and limitations: When analyzed later, a missense DCLRE1C variant was found to be linked to TCR beta V- and J-gene trimming. Altogether, 170 or so TCR beta chains were recorded as cytomegalovirus-associated.

The PCR employed 60 Vbeta primers together with 13 Jbeta primers. The data were produced by immunoSEQ multiplex PCR, yet TCRdb's version contains in-frame clones alone and is incomplete. The sample contains around 140,000 clones, approximately 65% of which appear only once. CDR3 size: 13 residues. Per germline, CDR1 MGHRA and CDR2 YSYEKL. The V end lost 0 bases, the J end lost 11 bases, and 8 bases lay between the germline ends. The material sequenced was PBMCs. This sequence joins TRBV4-1 and TRBJ1-6; no clear D gene. The clonotype was recovered from an older woman in good health and CMV-seronegative. The CDR3 DNA reads as TGCGCCAGCAGCCAAGACGGGGTGGCACCCCTCCACTTT. Residues: CASSQDGVAPLHF.